These 15 T cell receptor beta chains were sequenced from one sample in a study of T cell responses to AZD1222 COVID-19 vaccine. Clones were read by immunoSEQ multiplex PCR, and TCRdb kept only the in-frame ones, dropping some. Of 45,000 to 55,000 clones listed, 80% to 90% were seen once; the top ten hold around 6.5%. The sequencing used peripheral blood, collected 28 days after the second AZD1222 dose. The source is an adult who received the AZD1222 COVID-19 vaccine.

The V and J genes are TRBV20-1 and TRBJ1-2; the D is unclear. Between the trimmed V and J ends, which lost 4 bases and 0 bases, there was a span of 3 bases. The V gene's germline CDR1 is DFQATT and CDR2 SNEGSKA (reference sequence). There are 11 residues in the CDR3. DNA of the CDR3: TGCAGTGCTATACCTAACTATGGCTACACCTTC. It translates to CSAIPNYGYTF.

This rearrangement joins TRBV15 to TRBJ2-2; 8 bases match TRBD2. Trimming at V came to 5 bases and at J to 4 bases, leaving 21 bases not matched to a gene. The CDR3 runs 20 residues. CDR1 is LNHNV, CDR2 YYDKDF, per germline (reference sequence). This chain's CDR3 is CATSSSERTSRMSGTGELFF. DNA of the CDR3: TGTGCCACCAGCTCCTCGGAGCGGACTAGCAGAATGAGTGGCACCGGGGAGCTGTTTTTT.

This clone was recorded only once. This chain joins TRBV18 and TRBJ2-5; the match to TRBD1 covers 7 bases. V lost 6 bases and J lost 5; bases outside the gene matches: 6. The length of the CDR3 is 13 residues. The germline CDR1 and CDR2 sequences are KGHSH and LQKENI. The CDR3 is CASSRARGETQYF. Here the CDR3 DNA reads TGTGCCAGCTCGCGGGCCAGGGGGGAGACCCAGTACTTC.

The chain employs TRBV30 and TRBJ2-7, with a possible D match to TRBD1 (7 bases). The V gene lost 1 base and the J gene lost 4 bases, with 11 bases spanning the gap. Germline V lookup: CDR1 GTSNPN, CDR2 SVGIG (reference sequence). The CDR3 has 13 residues. CDR3 amino acids: CAWSAQGGYEQYF. The CDR3 DNA sequence: TGTGCCTGGAGTGCCCAGGGGGGTTACGAGCAGTACTTC.

J is TRBJ2-7 and V is TRBV21-1; the table names TRBD2, a call not compared with the DNA. TRBV21-1 is classified as a pseudogene. The CDR3 totals 15 residues. CDR3 nucleotides: TGTGCCAGCAGCACCCGTTTGGGACTACGGGTAAAGCAGTACTTC. This translates into CASSTRLGLRVKQYF.

This sequence joins TRBV9 and TRBJ2-1, with 10 positions matching TRBD1. CDR1 and CDR2 from the germline V gene are SGDLS and YYNGEE. This CDR3 region has 16 residues. Germline trimming cut 0 bases from V and 5 bases from J; bases unmatched to any gene: 5. The CDR3 here is CASSVGRDRGHNEQFF. The CDR3 coding sequence is TGTGCCAGCAGCGTAGGTCGGGACAGGGGCCACAATGAGCAGTTCTTC. The full variable domain, rest sourced from reference TRBV9 and TRBJ2-1, is DSGVTQTPKHLITATGQRVTLRCSPRSGDLSVYWYQQSLDQGLQFLIQYYNGEERAKGNILERFSAQQFPDLHSELNLSSLELGDSALYFCASSVGRDRGHNEQFFGPGTRLTVL.

The gene calls are TRBV6-5 and TRBJ1-3, with D possibly being TRBD1 (5 bases). The CDR3 is made up of 14 amino acids. In germline, CDR1 is MNHEY, CDR2 SVGAGI. Deletions cut 5 bases from V and 0 bases from J, with 8 bases between. The CDR3 protein is CASSPTVSGNTIYF. The CDR3 DNA reads as TGTGCCAGCAGTCCGACAGTCTCTGGAAACACCATATATTTT.

V and J are TRBV23-1 and TRBJ2-7, with D possibly TRBD1 on 6 matching bases. TRBV23-1 is placed among ORFs of uncertain function. This CDR3 has 15 amino acids. The V gene lost 1 base and the J gene lost 7 bases, with 17 bases spanning the gap. The CDR3 sequence is CASSQFPLIRGEQYF. The DNA for the CDR3 is TGCGCCAGCAGTCAATTCCCTCTAATCAGGGGAGAGCAGTACTTC.

V is TRBV28 and J is TRBJ2-3; a weak D match, TRBD1 (6 bases). The V gene's germline CDR1 is MDHEN and CDR2 SYDVKM. The CDR3 runs 16 residues. Trimming cost V 6 bases and J 2 bases, with 18 bases left between them. DNA of the CDR3: TGTGCCAGCAGCACTCCAACAGGGCCCTTCACAGATACGCAGTATTTT. Amino acid sequence: CASSTPTGPFTDTQYF. The variable domain in full, completed from reference TRBV28 and TRBJ2-3, reads DVKVTQSSRYLVKRTGEKVFLECVQDMDHENMFWYRQDPGLGLRLIYFSYDVKMKEKGDIPEGYSVSREKKERFSLILESASTNQTSMYLCASSTPTGPFTDTQYFGPGTRLTVL.

The V and J genes are TRBV19 and TRBJ1-4; D call uncertain. CDR1 LNHDA and CDR2 SQIVND come from the germline V gene (reference sequence). Trimming took off 5 bases at V and 6 bases at J, with 7 bases between the two ends. The length of the CDR3 is 12 residues. CDR3 region: CASSPTHEKLFF. Here the CDR3 DNA reads TGTGCCAGTAGTCCAACACATGAAAAACTGTTTTTT.

The chain is built from TRBV11-2 and TRBJ1-3; 8 bases match TRBD1. Unmatched junction bases numbered 8, after V lost 5 bases and J lost 5 bases. Germline loops: CDR1 SGHAT, CDR2 FQNNGV. This CDR3 region has 15 residues. The CDR3 DNA reads TGTGCCAGCAGCCACAACAGGGGGGCTAGAAACACCATATATTTT. It translates to CASSHNRGARNTIYF.

The chain couples TRBV7-9 to TRBJ2-5; D uncertain. The CDR3 has 13 residues. Per germline, CDR1 SEHNR and CDR2 FQNEAQ (reference sequence). Trimming left V 1 base short and J 8 bases short, with 11 bases between. This chain's CDR3 is CASSLVTDPTQYF. CDR3 nucleotide sequence: TGTGCCAGCAGCTTAGTGACTGACCCCACCCAGTACTTC.

V is TRBV5-1 and J is TRBJ2-2; 11 positions agree with TRBD2. This CDR3 spans 14 amino acids. V lost 4 bases and J lost 5; bases outside the gene matches: 1. Germline loops: CDR1 SGHRS, CDR2 YFSETQ. The CDR3 DNA sequence: TGCGCCAGCAGCCGGACTAGCGGGACCGGGGAGCTGTTTTTT. Translating it yields CASSRTSGTGELFF.

V and J are TRBV7-9 and TRBJ1-2, with 8 bases lining up with TRBD1. The germline V gene encodes CDR1 SEHNR and CDR2 FQNEAQ (reference sequence). The CDR3 consists of 15 residues. With 1 base clipped from V and 3 bases from J, the junction kept 4 bases outside the gene matches. The CDR3 region has the DNA TGTGCCAGCAGCTTAGTACGGGACAGGTACTATGGCTACACCTTC. Its translation: CASSLVRDRYYGYTF.

J is TRBJ1-1 and V is TRBV19, with D perhaps TRBD1 (6 bases). The CDR3 is made up of 14 amino acids. Germline V gene lookup returns CDR1 LNHDA and CDR2 SQIVND (reference sequence). V was trimmed by 6 bases and J by 3 bases, leaving 14 bases between them. The CDR3, as DNA: TGTGCCAGTAGCGCGGGGGGCGGGGACACTGAAGCTTTCTTT. Its protein product is CASSAGGGDTEAFF.